The text below deals with one T cell receptor beta chain. The antigen remains undetermined. TCRdb's table, derived via immunoSEQ multiplex PCR, lists solely in-frame clones and lacks some. This sample has 55,000 to 75,000 clones; 91% occur once, and the top ten carry roughly 3.1%. This record belongs to a study of cytomegalovirus exposure and HLA in healthy donors. Study results and caveats: A later analysis found first-cohort TCR clusters tended to co-occur in the approximately 110 validation repertoires. The investigators catalogued about 170 TCR beta chains as cytomegalovirus-associated.

The CDR3 consists of 16 residues. Deletions cut 0 bases from V and 0 bases from J, with 9 bases between. Per the germline V gene, CDR1 is SGHTA and CDR2 is FQGNSA. The chain uses TRBV7-2 and TRBJ1-3; no reliable D call. The sample consisted of PBMCs. This sequence was found in a man aged 18 to 35 in good health and CMV-seronegative. CDR3 coding DNA: TGTGCCAGCAGCTTAGCGGGCAGAAACTCTGGAAACACCATATATTTT. Protein: CASSLAGRNSGNTIYF.